What follows describes a single T cell receptor beta chain. Its antigen remains unidentified. This record belongs to a study of cytotoxic CD8 clonotypes in ibrutinib-treated CLL. Regarding the study as a whole: Circulating CD8+ T-cell counts were tracked by baseline clonality, which exceeded that of age-matched healthy donors.

This CDR3 spans 12 amino acids. The V end was cut by 6 bases, the J end by 5 bases, with 10 bases between. Per germline, CDR1 MDHEN and CDR2 SYDVKM. Clones were sequenced by immunoSEQ multiplex PCR, and TCRdb holds only the in-frame ones, with some missing. This table holds some 300,000 clones, roughly 79% found once. This chain uses TRBV28 with TRBJ2-5; no reliable D call. Sample: PBMCs, taken before ibrutinib treatment. The TCR was taken from a human donor with chronic lymphocytic leukemia. The CDR3 loop is CASSLIGETQYF. CDR3 coding DNA: TGTGCCAGCAGCCTTATTGGGGAGACCCAGTACTTC.